Listed here are 2 T cell receptor beta chains from one sample, sequenced in a study of cytomegalovirus exposure and HLA in healthy donors. Only in-frame clones appear in the TCRdb table, and some are missing; sequencing was by immunoSEQ multiplex PCR. The repertoire holds 120,000 or so clones, with around 90% as singletons. The sample consisted of PBMCs. The receptors originated from a young woman in good health and CMV-seronegative.

This chain links TRBV19 with TRBJ1-1, with unresolved D. Germline V CDR1 and CDR2: LNHDA, SQIVND (reference sequence). Trimming pared 9 bases from V and 1 base from J, leaving 21 bases between. The CDR3 runs 16 residues. For the CDR3, the DNA is TGTGCCAGCTTTCCAAGAGGGCTCCTAAGGAACACTGAAGCTTTCTTT. Encoded protein: CASFPRGLLRNTEAFF.

In this sample, this clone turned up a few times. The chain recombines TRBV5-1 with TRBJ2-3; the match to TRBD2 covers 12 bases. With 0 bases clipped from V and 3 bases from J, the junction kept 5 bases outside the gene matches. There are 17 residues in the CDR3. The germline V gene has CDR1 SGHRS and CDR2 YFSETQ. CDR3 sequence: CASSLAGLAGGTDTQYF. In DNA, the CDR3 is TGCGCCAGCAGCTTGGCCGGGCTAGCGGGGGGGACAGATACGCAGTATTTT.